This passage covers 24 T cell receptor beta chains from one sample sequenced in a study of shared clonotypes between healthy human individuals (dated by TCRdb to about 2020). The library was obtained by the immunoSEQ multiplex PCR assay. Held by TCRdb, this immuneACCESS table contains in-frame sequences only and omits some clones. Under half of the omission traces to an unresolved V gene where checked; the cause of the rest is unknown. The sample profile shows over a million clones; 78% of them were found once. The ten largest clones represent more than 0.55% of the sample. Sequences were obtained from memory CD4+ T cells from PBMCs. The sample's cell subset or site, from its label and the paper: CD45RA-negative fraction. The receptors were sampled from a young man in good health. Some clones in this sample may be carry-over from other donors' samples.

The gene calls are TRBV4-1 and TRBJ1-3, with 7 bases identical to TRBD1. CDR1 and CDR2 from the germline V gene are MGHRA and YSYEKL. V dropped 2 bases and J dropped 8; count of bases not matched to a gene: 9. The CDR3 contains 15 residues. CDR3 residues: CASSQQTGHGDTIYF. CDR3 coding DNA: TGCGCCAGCAGCCAACAGACAGGGCATGGGGACACCATATATTTT.

A word on this clone: This likely came from a read error, as a far larger clone is one base away. Other nucleotide sequences from this sample produce the same CDR3. The genes are TRBV30 and TRBJ1-1; D not resolved. CDR1 GTSNPN and CDR2 SVGIG come from the germline V gene (reference sequence). The CDR3 is 11 amino acids. The CDR3 loop is CARESNTEAFF. In nucleotides, the CDR3 is TGTGCCCGGGAGTCAAACACTGAAGCCTTCTTT.

The V gene is TRBV7-2, the J gene TRBJ2-7; TRBD2 agrees at 7 bases. CDR1 and CDR2 (germline): SGHTA, FQGNSA. The CDR3 has 14 residues. J was trimmed by 6 bases and V by 3 bases; bases with no gene match: 8. CDR3 protein: CASSLGGALREQYF. Written as DNA, the CDR3 is TGTGCCAGCAGCTTGGGAGGGGCGCTTCGCGAGCAGTACTTC.

This chain connects TRBV5-1 to TRBJ2-3; possibly TRBD2 for D (5 bases). The CDR3 runs 14 residues. V was shortened by 9 bases and J by 3 bases, with 17 bases between the two germline ends. The germline V gene has CDR1 SGHRS and CDR2 YFSETQ. The DNA for the CDR3 is TGCGCCACCACCACCGGGCGGAGGACAGATACGCAGTATTTT. It specifies CATTTGRRTDTQYF. Drawing the rest from reference TRBV5-1 and TRBJ2-3, the complete variable domain is KAGVTQTPRYLIKTRGQQVTLSCSPISGHRSVSWYQQTPGQGLQFLFEYFSETQRNKGNFPGRFSGRQFSNSRSEMNVSTLELGDSALYLCATTTGRRTDTQYFGPGTRLTVL.

V usage is TRBV18 and J usage is TRBJ1-5; no definite D call. CDR1 is KGHSH, CDR2 LQKENI, per germline. V lost 2 bases to trimming and J lost 3 bases, with 5 bases between them. This CDR3 comprises 13 residues. The CDR3 DNA is TGTGCCAGCTCACCATCGGACAATCAGCCCCAGCATTTT. Protein sequence: CASSPSDNQPQHF.

The sample holds one count of this clone. The rearrangement uses TRBV11-2 and TRBJ1-3, with D possibly being TRBD1 (6 bases). V dropped 5 bases and J dropped 3 bases, with 17 bases sitting between them. The CDR3 contains 16 residues. Germline CDR1 SGHAT, CDR2 FQNNGV. This CDR3 is CASSPRGQGFGNTIYF. The CDR3 DNA reads TGTGCCAGCAGCCCCCGGGGGCAGGGGTTTGGAAACACCATATATTTT.

This chain joins TRBV7-2 and TRBJ1-5; D call uncertain. Trimming removed 0 bases at V and 0 bases at J, with 9 bases between. CDR3 size: 16 residues. Per the germline V gene, CDR1 is SGHTA and CDR2 is FQGNSA. CDR3 coding DNA: TGTGCCAGCAGCTTAGCACAGTCTTTTAGCAATCAGCCCCAGCATTTT. It is translated as CASSLAQSFSNQPQHF.

Only one count was recorded for this clone. Additional DNA sequences in this sample encode the identical CDR3. The rearrangement joins TRBV20-1 to TRBJ2-3, with unresolved D. Trimming removed 3 bases at V and 2 bases at J, with 3 bases between. Germline V gene data show CDR1 as DFQATT and CDR2 as SNEGSKA (reference sequence). The CDR3 consists of 11 residues. The CDR3 sequence: CSARTTDTQYF. The CDR3 DNA reads as TGCAGTGCTAGGACCACAGATACGCAGTATTTT.

The chain links TRBV7-6 to TRBJ2-7; D may correspond to TRBD1 or TRBD2 (5 bases each). The length of the CDR3 is 15 residues. Looked up from germline, CDR1 is SGHVS and CDR2 is FNYEAQ. V lost 1 base and J lost 0, with 10 bases in between. This CDR3 reads CASSLGDGHSYEQYF. Here the CDR3 DNA reads TGTGCCAGCAGCTTAGGGGACGGACACTCCTACGAGCAGTACTTC.

For this clone: At the DNA level, this CDR3 is encoded by other sequences in the same sample as well. The J gene is TRBJ2-5, the V gene TRBV5-1, with a possible D match to TRBD2 (6 bases). The V and J ends lost 1 base and 4 bases respectively, with 11 bases between them. In germline, CDR1 is SGHRS, CDR2 YFSETQ. The length of the CDR3 is 14 residues. CDR3 protein: CASSLTQGGETQYF. Here the CDR3 DNA reads TGCGCCAGCAGCTTGACCCAGGGAGGAGAGACCCAGTACTTC.

V usage is TRBV28 and J usage is TRBJ2-7; D unresolved. The germline CDR1 and CDR2 sequences are MDHEN and SYDVKM. Trimming removed 4 bases from V and 0 bases from J, with 7 bases in between. The CDR3 is 13 residues long. The CDR3 loop is CASSSHSSYEQYF. The CDR3 region has the DNA TGTGCCAGCAGTTCTCACAGCTCCTACGAGCAGTACTTC.

The rearrangement uses TRBV4-1 and TRBJ1-4; maybe TRBD1 (6 bases). Germline V gives CDR1 MGHRA, CDR2 YSYEKL. The length of the CDR3 is 18 residues. V dropped 0 bases and J dropped 0 bases, with 14 bases sitting between them. CDR3 in amino acids: CASSQDGGPKPTNEKLFF. The DNA of the CDR3 is TGCGCCAGCAGCCAAGATGGGGGGCCGAAACCAACTAATGAAAAACTGTTTTTT.

This chain links TRBV9 with TRBJ2-1, with a tentative D call TRBD2 (5 bases). CDR1 SGDLS and CDR2 YYNGEE come from the germline V gene. The V end lost 0 bases, the J end lost 10 bases, and 11 bases lay between the germline ends. This CDR3 has 13 residues. The CDR3 sequence: CASSVVDGVEQFF. Here the CDR3 DNA reads TGTGCCAGCAGCGTAGTGGACGGGGTGGAGCAGTTCTTC.

This clone was seen only once. The chain is built from TRBV5-1 and TRBJ1-3; D gene uncertain. This CDR3 contains 13 residues. V was pared by 2 bases and J by 4 bases, with 7 bases between. From germline, CDR1 is SGHRS and CDR2 YFSETQ. The CDR3 region has the DNA TGCGCCAGCAGCTTTGAAGGGGGAAACACCATATATTTT. Translated, it gives CASSFEGGNTIYF.

The chain recombines TRBV9 with TRBJ2-1; the D gene is possibly TRBD2 (7 bases). V was trimmed by 4 bases and J by 6 bases, leaving 17 bases between them. The CDR3 totals 15 residues. Per the germline V gene, CDR1 is SGDLS and CDR2 is YYNGEE. The CDR3 nucleotides read TGTGCCAGCAGCCAGGCGGGAGACAGGACCAATGAGCAGTTCTTC. Encoded protein: CASSQAGDRTNEQFF. Full variable domain (remainder filled in from reference TRBV9 and TRBJ2-1): DSGVTQTPKHLITATGQRVTLRCSPRSGDLSVYWYQQSLDQGLQFLIQYYNGEERAKGNILERFSAQQFPDLHSELNLSSLELGDSALYFCASSQAGDRTNEQFFGPGTRLTVL.

This rearrangement joins TRBV30 to TRBJ2-5, with TRBD2 as a possible D gene (6 bases). Germline CDR1 is GTSNPN and CDR2 is SVGIG (reference sequence). CDR3 length equals 13 residues. Trimming left V 0 bases short and J 10 bases short, with 15 bases between. The CDR3: CAWSVLPSGGQYF. CDR3 in DNA: TGTGCCTGGAGTGTACTACCGTCCGGGGGCCAGTACTTC.

The chain couples TRBV2 to TRBJ2-1, with 9 bases that match TRBD2. CDR1 is SNHLY, CDR2 FYNNEI, per germline. The trim removed 2 bases at V and 10 bases at J, leaving 6 bases unmatched. The CDR3 runs to 14 residues. CDR3 loop: CASSEIPSGTEQFF. The CDR3 bases are TGTGCCAGCAGTGAAATTCCTAGCGGGACCGAGCAGTTCTTC.

A remark on this clone: A far more abundant clone sits one base away, making this likely a read error. V usage is TRBV7-7 and J usage is TRBJ2-7; 11 bases align to TRBD1. Germline-derived CDR1 and CDR2 are SSHAT and FNYEAQ (reference sequence). Unmatched junction bases numbered 2, after V lost 4 bases and J lost 3 bases. The CDR3 spans 14 residues. In DNA form, the CDR3 reads TGTGCCAGCAGCTCGGGGACAGGGGGCTACGAGCAGTACTTC. Translated, it gives CASSSGTGGYEQYF.

This clone was recorded a few times. The chain combines TRBV7-6 with TRBJ1-1, with D maybe TRBD1 (5 bases). Per germline, CDR1 SGHVS and CDR2 FNYEAQ. The V end lost 0 bases, the J end lost 6 bases, and 11 bases lay between the germline ends. CDR3 length: 14 residues. The CDR3 spells CASSLALVTAEAFF. CDR3 nucleotides: TGTGCCAGCAGCTTAGCGCTAGTGACAGCTGAAGCTTTCTTT.

J is TRBJ1-1 and V is TRBV9, with D possibly being TRBD1 (5 bases). V was pared by 0 bases and J by 5 bases, with 14 bases between. This CDR3 is built from 15 residues. Germline V gene data show CDR1 as SGDLS and CDR2 as YYNGEE. CDR3: CASSVAQGRGTEAFF. CDR3 nucleotides: TGTGCCAGCAGCGTAGCTCAGGGTCGGGGGACTGAAGCTTTCTTT.

This clone showed up just once. V and J are TRBV11-2 and TRBJ2-7, with D perhaps TRBD1 (6 bases). There are 16 residues in the CDR3. The germline V gene encodes CDR1 SGHAT and CDR2 FQNNGV. Trimming took off 4 bases at V and 1 base at J, with 17 bases between the two ends. The CDR3 sequence: CASSSPSDSVSYEQYF. CDR3 bases: TGTGCCAGCAGCTCACCCTCGGACAGCGTATCCTACGAGCAGTACTTC.

This clone was detected only a few times. The chain couples TRBV5-1 to TRBJ2-1; 9 bases are a match to TRBD2. CDR1 and CDR2 (germline): SGHRS, YFSETQ. This CDR3 is built from 16 residues. The V gene end was trimmed by 0 bases and the J gene end by 5 bases; junction bases not matched to a gene: 6. The CDR3 DNA sequence: TGCGCCAGCAGCTTGGGCGGGCTAGCGGGGAACAATGAGCAGTTCTTC. Protein product: CASSLGGLAGNNEQFF.

This chain joins TRBV30 and TRBJ2-7; D uncertain. The CDR3 runs to 11 residues. V lost 3 bases to trimming and J lost 10 bases, with 13 bases between them. Germline CDR1 GTSNPN, CDR2 SVGIG (reference sequence). This CDR3 reads CAWRAEASQYF. The CDR3 nucleotides read TGTGCCTGGAGGGCAGAGGCGAGTCAGTACTTC.

The J gene is TRBJ2-1, the V gene TRBV5-1, with D hard to call. Trimming took 3 bases from V and 3 from J, leaving 10 bases between them. CDR1 and CDR2 from the germline V gene are SGHRS and YFSETQ. This CDR3 has 14 amino acids. CDR3 nucleotides: TGCGCCAGCAGCTCGGACGGATACTACAATGAGCAGTTCTTC. Translated: CASSSDGYYNEQFF.